This TCR beta chain was documented in a study of blood T cell repertoires in COVID-19. Study information: Acute and convalescent COVID-19 samples came from the United States, Italy and Spain.

V lost 4 bases and J lost 6, with 12 bases in between. This CDR3 is 13 amino acids long. Germline CDR1 and CDR2: MNHEY and SVGAGI. Source study methods: Reference gene primers were amplified, and this amplification served to estimate nucleated cell counts. Sequencing used immunoSEQ multiplex PCR; TCRdb keeps in-frame clones, though not all of them. From that table come the V and J calls and clone size; the DNA was used to work out D and trimming. The sample holds over 250,000 clones, approximately 90% seen once. Material: peripheral blood. J is TRBJ1-2 and V is TRBV6-5; D may be TRBD1 (5 bases). The clonotype originates from a middle-aged woman who had recovered from COVID-19. The CDR3 loop is CASSFAGLDGYTF. The CDR3 coding sequence is TGTGCCAGCAGTTTTGCAGGGCTTGATGGCTACACCTTC.